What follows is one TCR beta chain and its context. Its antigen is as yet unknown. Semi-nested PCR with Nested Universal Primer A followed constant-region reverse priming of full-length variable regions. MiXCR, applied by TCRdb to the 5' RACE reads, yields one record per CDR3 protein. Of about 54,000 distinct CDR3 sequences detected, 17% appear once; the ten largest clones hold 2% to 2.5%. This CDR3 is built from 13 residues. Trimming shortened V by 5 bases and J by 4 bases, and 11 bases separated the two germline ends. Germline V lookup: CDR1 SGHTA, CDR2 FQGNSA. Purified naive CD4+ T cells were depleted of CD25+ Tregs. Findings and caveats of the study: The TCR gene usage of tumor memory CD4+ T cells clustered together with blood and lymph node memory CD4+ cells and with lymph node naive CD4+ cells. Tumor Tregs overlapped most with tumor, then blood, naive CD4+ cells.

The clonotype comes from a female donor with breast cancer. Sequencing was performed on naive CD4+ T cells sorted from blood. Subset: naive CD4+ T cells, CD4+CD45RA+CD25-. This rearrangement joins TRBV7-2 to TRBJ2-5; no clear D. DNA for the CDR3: TGTGCCAGCAGCCGCGGACCACCAGAGACCCAGTACTTC. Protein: CASSRGPPETQYF.